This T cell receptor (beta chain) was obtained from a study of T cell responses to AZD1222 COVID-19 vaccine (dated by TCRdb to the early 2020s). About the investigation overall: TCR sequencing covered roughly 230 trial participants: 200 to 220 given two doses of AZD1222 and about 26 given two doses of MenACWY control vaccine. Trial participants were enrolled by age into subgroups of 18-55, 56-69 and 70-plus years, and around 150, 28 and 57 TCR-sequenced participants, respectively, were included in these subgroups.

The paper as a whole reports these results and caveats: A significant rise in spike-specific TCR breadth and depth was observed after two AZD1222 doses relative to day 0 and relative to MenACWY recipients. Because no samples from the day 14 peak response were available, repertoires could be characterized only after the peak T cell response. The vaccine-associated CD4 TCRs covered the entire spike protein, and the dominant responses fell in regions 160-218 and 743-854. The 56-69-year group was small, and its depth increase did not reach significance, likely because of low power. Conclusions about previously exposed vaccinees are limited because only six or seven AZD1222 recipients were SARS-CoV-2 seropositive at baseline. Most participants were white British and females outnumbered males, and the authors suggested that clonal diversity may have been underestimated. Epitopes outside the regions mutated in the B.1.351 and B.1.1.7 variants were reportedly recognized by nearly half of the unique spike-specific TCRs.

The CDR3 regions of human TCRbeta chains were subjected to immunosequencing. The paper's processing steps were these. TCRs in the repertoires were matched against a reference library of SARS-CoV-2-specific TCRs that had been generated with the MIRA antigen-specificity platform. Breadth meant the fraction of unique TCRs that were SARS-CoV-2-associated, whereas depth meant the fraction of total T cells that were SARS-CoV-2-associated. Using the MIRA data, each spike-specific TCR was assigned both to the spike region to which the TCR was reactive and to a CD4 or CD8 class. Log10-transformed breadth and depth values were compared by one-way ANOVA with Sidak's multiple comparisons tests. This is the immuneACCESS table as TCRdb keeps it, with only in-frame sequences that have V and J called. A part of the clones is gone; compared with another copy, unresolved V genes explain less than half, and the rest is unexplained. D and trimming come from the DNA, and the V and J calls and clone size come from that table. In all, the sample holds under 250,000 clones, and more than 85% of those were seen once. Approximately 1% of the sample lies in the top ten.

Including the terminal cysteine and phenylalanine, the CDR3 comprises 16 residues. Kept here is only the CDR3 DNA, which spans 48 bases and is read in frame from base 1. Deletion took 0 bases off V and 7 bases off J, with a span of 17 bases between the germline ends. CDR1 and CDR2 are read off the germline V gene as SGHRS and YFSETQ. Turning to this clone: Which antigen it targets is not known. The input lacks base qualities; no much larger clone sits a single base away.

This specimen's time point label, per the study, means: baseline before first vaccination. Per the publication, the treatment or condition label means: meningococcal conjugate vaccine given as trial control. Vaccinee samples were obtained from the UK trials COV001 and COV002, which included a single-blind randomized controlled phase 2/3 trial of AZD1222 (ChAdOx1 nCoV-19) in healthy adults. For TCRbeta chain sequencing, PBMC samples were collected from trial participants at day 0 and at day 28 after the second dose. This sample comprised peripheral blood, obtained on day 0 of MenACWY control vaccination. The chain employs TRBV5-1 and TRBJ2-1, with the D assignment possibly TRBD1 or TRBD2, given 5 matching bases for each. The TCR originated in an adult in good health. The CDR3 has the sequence CASSLAELRGTNEQFF. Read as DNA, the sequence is TGCGCCAGCAGCTTGGCCGAGTTACGGGGCACGAATGAGCAGTTCTTC.